The 24 T cell receptor beta chains below all came from one sample that was sequenced in a study of T cell responses to AZD1222 COVID-19 vaccine listed by TCRdb under 2021. The label giving this sample's time point can be read as: about 28 days (+/-7) after the second vaccine dose. Libraries were constructed by the immunoSEQ multiplex PCR assay. TCRdb holds this immuneACCESS table with in-frame rearrangements only. Some clones are missing; in checked studies, unresolved V genes explain under half, and the rest has no known cause. This sample has 190,000 or so clones in its table, and approximately 94% of those were observed once. About 1% of the sample is held by the ten biggest clonotypes. The specimen comprised peripheral blood, sampled 28 days after the second AZD1222 dose. The receptors were gathered from an adult who received the AZD1222 COVID-19 vaccine.

The gene calls are TRBV7-2 and TRBJ1-2; 8 bases map to TRBD1. With 1 base clipped from V and 7 bases from J, the junction kept 2 bases outside the gene matches. CDR3 length equals 13 residues. CDR1 and CDR2 from the germline V gene are SGHTA and FQGNSA. The CDR3 DNA reads as TGTGCCAGCAGCTTAGGACAGGGGAGTGGCTACACCTTC. Protein: CASSLGQGSGYTF.

This sequence joins TRBV27 and TRBJ1-5; tentative D call: TRBD1 (5 bases). V was trimmed by 2 bases and J by 7 bases, leaving 12 bases between them. The germline CDR1 and CDR2 sequences are MNHEY and SMNVEV (reference sequence). The CDR3 has 14 residues. CDR3 amino acids: CASSLMGEGQPQHF. In DNA form, the CDR3 reads TGTGCCAGCAGTTTAATGGGGGAGGGACAGCCCCAGCATTTT.

The chain combines TRBV4-1 with TRBJ2-7; possible D gene TRBD2, 5 bases. V was pared by 0 bases and J by 4 bases, with 7 bases between. There are 13 residues in the CDR3. The germline gives CDR1 MGHRA, CDR2 YSYEKL. The chain's CDR3 is CASSQDRRYEQYF. DNA for the CDR3: TGCGCCAGCAGCCAAGATAGGAGGTACGAGCAGTACTTC.

The rearrangement links TRBV29-1 to TRBJ1-2; D is unclear. CDR1 is SQVTM, CDR2 ANQGSEA, per germline. Trimming removed 8 bases from V and 4 bases from J, with 20 bases in between. The CDR3 is made up of 14 amino acids. CDR3 nucleotide sequence: TGCAGCATTCCTATAAGCCAGGAAGGCTATGGCTACACCTTC. Translating it yields CSIPISQEGYGYTF.

In the case of this clone: Other DNA sequences of this sample code for an identical CDR3. The chain has TRBV12-3 or TRBV12-4 and TRBJ1-1; 7 bases match TRBD1. V shed 5 bases and J 1 base; nucleotides not matched to a gene: 1. The CDR3 is 13 residues long. CDR3: CASSRTGNTEAFF. In DNA, the CDR3 is TGTGCCAGCAGTAGGACAGGGAACACTGAAGCTTTCTTT.

V gene TRBV4-3 combines with J gene TRBJ1-1, with 8 nucleotides matching TRBD1. From germline, CDR1 is LGHNA and CDR2 YSLEER. This CDR3 contains 16 residues. V trimming: 1 base; J trimming: 1 base; junction bases outside the gene matches: 5. CDR3 protein: CASSQGPTGANTEAFF. CDR3 coding DNA: TGCGCCAGCAGCCAAGGGCCGACAGGGGCGAACACTGAAGCTTTCTTT.

The chain employs TRBV6-5 and TRBJ2-2, with D tentatively TRBD1 or TRBD2 (5 bases each). Germline V gene lookup returns CDR1 MNHEY and CDR2 SVGAGI. The CDR3 is 15 residues long. V was trimmed by 5 bases and J by 6 bases, leaving 16 bases between them. CDR3 sequence reads: CASSPGTTLAGELFF. For the CDR3, the DNA is TGTGCCAGCAGTCCCGGGACCACTCTAGCCGGGGAGCTGTTTTTT.

The rearrangement uses TRBV28 and TRBJ2-5, with 7 bases lining up with TRBD1. After removal of 5 bases from V and 2 bases from J, the junction contained 8 bases not matched to a gene. This CDR3 has 15 residues. Germline V gene lookup returns CDR1 MDHEN and CDR2 SYDVKM. As DNA, the CDR3 is TGTGCCAGCAGTCCGTTCCAGGGGGAGCAAGAGACCCAGTACTTC. Its translation: CASSPFQGEQETQYF.

This sequence joins TRBV6-1 and TRBJ2-4, with D possibly being TRBD2 (5 bases). The CDR3 covers 15 residues. Trimming shortened V by 0 bases and J by 14 bases, and 20 bases separated the two germline ends. Germline V CDR1 and CDR2: MNHNS, SASEGT. CDR3 nucleotides: TGTGCCAGCAGTGAAGCGCCCTCCCCGGGGTTTGCGGAGTACTTC. It translates to CASSEAPSPGFAEYF.

The chain recombines TRBV6-5 with TRBJ1-1; D gene ambiguous. V gave up 3 bases and J gave up 3 bases, with 11 bases separating them. The CDR3 totals 14 residues. CDR1 and CDR2 (germline): MNHEY, SVGAGI. CDR3 sequence reads: CASSYIGVDTEAFF. In DNA, the CDR3 is TGTGCCAGCAGTTATATCGGGGTGGACACTGAAGCTTTCTTT.

This chain links TRBV30 with TRBJ1-4, with TRBD1 matching 9 bases. Germline V gives CDR1 GTSNPN, CDR2 SVGIG (reference sequence). CDR3 size: 14 residues. V shed 4 bases, J shed 7 bases, and the junction held 7 bases outside the gene matches. CDR3 nucleotide sequence: TGTGCCTGGACCTTGGGACAGGGTCTTGAAAAACTGTTTTTT. Amino acids: CAWTLGQGLEKLFF.

CDR3 sequence: CATSSRDRGVNEQFF. DNA of the CDR3: TGTGCCACCAGCTCCCGGGACAGGGGGGTCAATGAGCAGTTCTTC. This chain links TRBV15 with TRBJ2-1, with 11 nucleotides matching TRBD1. This CDR3 contains 15 residues. The germline gives CDR1 LNHNV, CDR2 YYDKDF (reference sequence). V lost 5 bases to trimming and J lost 6 bases; unmatched junction nucleotides: 6.

This rearrangement joins TRBV9 to TRBJ1-2, with 7 bases matching TRBD1. From germline, CDR1 is SGDLS and CDR2 YYNGEE. This CDR3 contains 14 residues. The junction had 10 bases not matched to a gene; V was cut back by 4 bases and J by 7 bases. CDR3: CASSPTGELPGYTF. CDR3 nucleotides: TGTGCCAGCAGCCCAACAGGGGAACTGCCTGGCTACACCTTC.

The gene calls are TRBV21-1 and TRBJ2-4; TRBD2 was called by the table and not checked on the DNA. TRBV21-1 is classified as a pseudogene. The CDR3 runs 14 residues. This CDR3 is CASSNEERGEFGYF. DNA of the CDR3: TGTGCCAGCAGCAATGAGGAGCGGGGGGAGTTCGGGTACTTC.

V usage is TRBV5-1 and J usage is TRBJ2-3; the match to TRBD2 covers 12 bases. V shed 4 bases and J 0 bases; nucleotides not matched to a gene: 3. Germline V gene sequence: CDR1 SGHRS, CDR2 YFSETQ. CDR3 length: 16 residues. The CDR3 sequence: CASSPGTSGSTDTQYF. DNA of the CDR3: TGCGCCAGCAGCCCCGGGACTAGCGGGAGCACAGATACGCAGTATTTT.

The chain employs TRBV7-3 and TRBJ2-3; D uncertain. V lost 8 bases and J lost 2, with 11 bases in between. CDR3 length equals 13 residues. Looked up from germline, CDR1 is SGHTA and CDR2 is FQGTGA. CDR3 region: CASSRSFTDTQYF. The CDR3 coding sequence is TGTGCCAGCTCGAGGTCTTTCACAGATACGCAGTATTTT.

This CDR3 reads CASSILANTGELFF. The CDR3 DNA sequence: TGTGCCAGTAGTATTCTGGCGAACACCGGGGAGCTGTTTTTT. The chain has TRBV19 and TRBJ2-2; D is ambiguous. The CDR3 is 14 amino acids. CDR1 is LNHDA and CDR2 is SQIVND in the germline V gene (reference sequence). V dropped 3 bases and J dropped 0 bases, with 5 bases sitting between them.

This clone was observed a single time. The V gene is TRBV18, the J gene TRBJ1-5; 7 nucleotides align to TRBD1. The CDR3 spans 16 residues. The V gene's germline CDR1 is KGHSH and CDR2 LQKENI. V dropped 6 bases and J dropped 2; count of bases not matched to a gene: 10. The CDR3 protein is CASSALPGQGNQPQHF. For the CDR3, the DNA is TGTGCCAGCTCGGCCTTACCAGGACAGGGCAATCAGCCCCAGCATTTT.

The rearrangement joins TRBV18 to TRBJ1-2; 8 bases map to TRBD1. V lost 6 bases to trimming and J lost 6 bases; unmatched junction nucleotides: 6. CDR1 is KGHSH, CDR2 LQKENI, per germline. The CDR3 loop spans 13 amino acids. DNA for the CDR3: TGTGCCAGCTCCCGCGGACAGGGAGATGGCTACACCTTC. Protein product: CASSRGQGDGYTF.

The chain joins TRBV12-3 or TRBV12-4 to TRBJ2-7; 9 nucleotides match TRBD1. The V gene end was trimmed by 8 bases and the J gene end by 6 bases; junction bases not matched to a gene: 8. The CDR3 has 13 residues. CDR3 amino acids: CASGDRVLAEQYF. In DNA form, the CDR3 reads TGTGCCAGCGGGGACAGGGTTTTAGCCGAGCAGTACTTC.

The V and J genes are TRBV7-9 and TRBJ2-7, with TRBD2 as a possible D gene (5 bases). The V end lost 0 bases, the J end lost 4 bases, and 10 bases lay between the germline ends. This CDR3 comprises 14 residues. The germline V gene encodes CDR1 SEHNR and CDR2 FQNEAQ (reference sequence). This chain's CDR3 is CASSLAHEGYEQYF. The CDR3 nucleotides are TGTGCCAGCAGCTTAGCGCATGAGGGTTACGAGCAGTACTTC.

The chain employs TRBV18 and TRBJ2-2; perhaps TRBD1 as D (6 bases). CDR1 is KGHSH and CDR2 is LQKENI in the germline V gene. This CDR3 is 16 amino acids long. V lost 2 bases and J lost 4, with 14 bases in between. The CDR3 spells CASSPWQGRGTGELFF. DNA for the CDR3: TGTGCCAGCTCACCATGGCAGGGGCGAGGCACCGGGGAGCTGTTTTTT.

The V gene is TRBV2, the J gene TRBJ2-1; 16 nucleotides align to TRBD2. Germline V gene lookup returns CDR1 SNHLY and CDR2 FYNNEI. The CDR3 consists of 16 residues. V lost 7 bases to trimming and J lost 6 bases; unmatched junction nucleotides: 6. CDR3 loop: CASTGTSGGAGNEQFF. DNA for the CDR3: TGTGCCAGCACCGGGACTAGCGGGGGGGCCGGCAATGAGCAGTTCTTC.

The V gene is TRBV4-3, the J gene TRBJ2-1; 7 bases map to TRBD1. Germline lookup yields CDR1 LGHNA and CDR2 YSLEER. The CDR3 consists of 12 residues. Trimming at V came to 2 bases and at J to 9 bases, leaving 1 base not matched to a gene. CDR3 DNA sequence: TGCGCCAGCAGCCAACGACAGGGTGAGCAGTTCTTC. Translating it yields CASSQRQGEQFF.